This T cell receptor (beta chain) was profiled in a study of early T cells in non-severe SARS-CoV-2 infection. TCRdb processed the 5' RACE reads anew with MiXCR; each CDR3 protein has one entry. In the table there are fewer than 30,000 distinct CDR3 sequences, 5.3% of which are singletons. In germline, CDR1 is MNHNY, CDR2 SVGAGI (reference sequence). Trimming cost V 5 bases and J 8 bases, with 15 bases left between them. The CDR3 consists of 13 residues. This clonotype was seen many times. The receptor's source is an adult who was a healthcare worker with PCR-confirmed SARS-CoV-2 infection or an uninfected control (not recorded which). J is TRBJ1-1 and V is TRBV6-6; D is uncertain. Sequencing was performed on whole blood. CDR3: CASSPLWQLEAFF. The CDR3 DNA sequence: TGTGCCAGCAGTCCTCTTTGGCAGTTGGAAGCTTTCTTT.